This entry is about one T cell receptor beta chain. TCRdb keeps only in-frame clones here, not all; method: immunoSEQ multiplex PCR. The data show more than 100,000 clones, with roughly 76% seen just once and 10% to 15% held by the top ten. These data come from a study of glioma-infiltrating T cells after dendritic cell vaccination. The CDR3 extends over 13 amino acids. V was shortened by 6 bases and J by 5 bases, with 11 bases between the two germline ends. Germline V gene data show CDR1 as LNHDA and CDR2 as SQIVND (reference sequence). Sequencing was performed on blood, taken before dendritic cell vaccination. The sequence derives from a human donor with glioblastoma. This chain connects TRBV19 to TRBJ1-5; TRBD1 might be the D (6 bases). The CDR3 DNA reads TGTGCCAGTAGATCAAACAGGGATCAGCCCCAGCATTTT. As protein: CASRSNRDQPQHF.